This passage covers 16 T cell receptor beta chains from one sample sequenced in a study of T cells in tumors after PD-1 blockade. TCRdb's table, derived via immunoSEQ multiplex PCR, lists solely in-frame clones and lacks some. The sample has almost 35,000 clones; roughly 76% are singletons. This specimen was PBMCs, taken after anti-PD-1 treatment. Receptors were obtained from a human donor with basal cell carcinoma.

This clone has just a few counts. The rearrangement links TRBV7-8 to TRBJ2-7; no firm D call. Germline V CDR1 and CDR2: SGHVS, FQNEAQ. This CDR3 is 13 amino acids long. The V end was cut by 5 bases, the J end by 1 base, with 9 bases between. Written as DNA, the CDR3 is TGTGCCAGCAGCGCGACACGATCCTACGAGCAGTACTTC. It encodes CASSATRSYEQYF.

The chain's CDR3 is CATSDLGTGFYNEQFF. CDR3 DNA: TGTGCCACCAGTGATTTGGGGACAGGATTCTACAATGAGCAGTTCTTC. This chain joins TRBV24-1 and TRBJ2-1, with 8 bases aligning to TRBD1. Trimming at V came to 0 bases and at J to 3 bases, leaving 3 bases not matched to a gene. CDR3 size: 16 residues. CDR1 KGHDR and CDR2 SFDVKD come from the germline V gene.

V and J are TRBV5-5 and TRBJ2-7; D uncertain. Trimming removed 0 bases from V and 7 bases from J, with 20 bases in between. The germline CDR1 and CDR2 sequences are SGHKS and YYEKEE (reference sequence). CDR3 length: 16 amino acids. As DNA, the CDR3 is TGTGCCAGCAGCTTGGCCGAACCGCCGTCGATGGAGGAGCAGTACTTC. This sequence encodes CASSLAEPPSMEEQYF. Using reference TRBV5-5 and TRBJ2-7 for the parts outside the CDR3, the full variable domain is DAGVTQSPTHLIKTRGQQVTLRCSPISGHKSVSWYQQVLGQGPQFIFQYYEKEERGRGNFPDRFSARQFPNYSSELNVNALLLGDSALYLCASSLAEPPSMEEQYFGPGTRLTVT.

This rearrangement joins TRBV6-4 to TRBJ2-3; D gene uncertain. Trimming left V 4 bases short and J 2 bases short, with 7 bases between. The CDR3 consists of 13 residues. The germline gives CDR1 MRHNA, CDR2 SNTAGT. As DNA, the CDR3 is TGTGCCAGCAGTGTTGCGGCCACAGATACGCAGTATTTT. Its protein product is CASSVAATDTQYF.

This chain uses TRBV30 with TRBJ2-7, with D possibly TRBD2 on 5 matching bases. Trimming stripped 0 bases from V and 5 bases from J, with 14 bases between. The CDR3 consists of 14 residues. Per the germline V gene, CDR1 is GTSNPN and CDR2 is SVGIG (reference sequence). The CDR3: CAWSVLGGTHEQYF. The CDR3 DNA follows: TGTGCCTGGAGTGTACTCGGAGGAACCCACGAGCAGTACTTC.

The genes are TRBV24-1 and TRBJ1-3; TRBD1 aligns across 10 bases. Trimming at V came to 4 bases and at J to 8 bases, leaving 10 bases not matched to a gene. Germline V gene sequence: CDR1 KGHDR, CDR2 SFDVKD. The CDR3 loop spans 16 amino acids. CDR3 protein: CATSDPRGTGVYTIYF. The CDR3 DNA sequence: TGTGCCACCAGTGACCCAAGGGGGACAGGGGTATACACCATATATTTT.

This rearrangement joins TRBV11-3 to TRBJ1-1; 8 positions agree with TRBD1. This CDR3 is built from 15 residues. CDR1 SGHNT and CDR2 YENEEA come from the germline V gene. The V and J ends lost 5 bases and 0 bases, in that order; junction bases with no gene match: 5. CDR3 nucleotide sequence: TGTGCCAGCAGCAAGGAGGGACAGGTGAACACTGAAGCTTTCTTT. It specifies CASSKEGQVNTEAFF.

The chain has TRBV7-9 and TRBJ2-7, with TRBD2 matching 12 bases. The V segment lost 5 bases and the J segment 0 bases; nucleotides outside the gene matches: 5. CDR1 is SEHNR, CDR2 FQNEAQ, per germline (reference sequence). The CDR3 contains 16 residues. CDR3 region: CASSLGLAGPSYEQYF. The CDR3 DNA sequence: TGTGCCAGCAGCCTGGGACTAGCGGGTCCCTCCTACGAGCAGTACTTC.

The CDR3, as DNA: TGTGCCAGCAGCCCACCTGGAGGGTCACGCACAGATACGCAGTATTTT. Translating it yields CASSPPGGSRTDTQYF. The V gene is TRBV11-1, the J gene TRBJ2-3, with D maybe TRBD2 (6 bases). V was cut by 5 bases and J by 1 base, with 16 bases left in between. In germline, CDR1 is SGHAT, CDR2 FQDESV (reference sequence). The CDR3 extends over 16 amino acids.

The chain joins TRBV19 to TRBJ2-7, with D possibly matching TRBD2 (5 bases). Germline V lookup: CDR1 LNHDA, CDR2 SQIVND (reference sequence). V dropped 0 bases and J dropped 7 bases, with 10 bases sitting between them. There are 13 residues in the CDR3. The CDR3 here is CASSIELRREQYF. In DNA form, the CDR3 reads TGTGCCAGTAGTATAGAACTCAGGAGGGAGCAGTACTTC.

This clone was observed once. V usage is TRBV7-2 and J usage is TRBJ2-3; 8 nucleotides match TRBD1. CDR3 length: 15 amino acids. From germline, CDR1 is SGHTA and CDR2 FQGNSA. V lost 5 bases and J lost 3; bases outside the gene matches: 7. This chain's CDR3 is CASSARTGSTDTQYF. As DNA, the CDR3 is TGTGCCAGCAGCGCCCGGACAGGGAGTACAGATACGCAGTATTTT.

The chain has TRBV7-2 and TRBJ2-1; 7 bases are shared with TRBD2. CDR1 and CDR2 (germline): SGHTA, FQGNSA. Trimming took 8 bases from V and 0 from J; bases not matched to a gene: 4. This CDR3 region has 14 residues. The CDR3: CASGRGNSYNEQFF. In nucleotides, the CDR3 is TGTGCCAGCGGGCGGGGGAACTCCTACAATGAGCAGTTCTTC.

This chain uses TRBV7-8 with TRBJ1-2; possible D gene TRBD1, 6 bases. CDR3 length equals 15 residues. Germline CDR1 SGHVS, CDR2 FQNEAQ. The ends were cut back, 1 base at V and 8 bases at J, with 17 bases in the middle. CDR3 region: CASSLVSTGARGYTF. CDR3 DNA: TGTGCCAGCAGCTTAGTATCCACGGGGGCGAGGGGCTACACCTTC.

This clone was picked up one time. J is TRBJ1-5 and V is TRBV19, with 7 positions matching TRBD1. The V gene's germline CDR1 is LNHDA and CDR2 SQIVND (reference sequence). V lost 3 bases, J lost 4 bases, and 15 bases stayed unmatched. The CDR3 contains 18 residues. This chain's CDR3 is CASSMYFGAGQTNQPQHF. The CDR3 region has the DNA TGTGCCAGTAGTATGTACTTTGGGGCGGGACAGACGAATCAGCCCCAGCATTTT.

The chain combines TRBV6-2 or TRBV6-3 with TRBJ2-2; D gene uncertain. The CDR3 length is 13 residues. Trimming removed 0 bases from V and 5 bases from J, with 4 bases in between. From germline, CDR1 is MNHEY and CDR2 SVGEGT. The CDR3 loop is CASSYSGTGELFF. CDR3 coding DNA: TGTGCCAGCAGTTACTCCGGGACCGGGGAGCTGTTTTTT.

The chain carries TRBV27 and TRBJ1-2; no clear D. CDR3 size: 15 residues. V was shortened by 5 bases and J by 6 bases, with 19 bases between the two germline ends. The V gene's germline CDR1 is MNHEY and CDR2 SMNVEV (reference sequence). In nucleotides, the CDR3 is TGTGCCAGCAGTCCCCGGAAGACTGTAGTACATGGCTACACCTTC. Its protein product is CASSPRKTVVHGYTF.